The 30 T cell receptor beta chains given below trace back to one sample, sequenced in a study of CD8+CD57+ T cells in acquired aplastic anemia. Using genomic DNA as the template, TCR beta VDJ and CDR3 profiling was carried out. TCRdb recomputed calls from the reads with MiXCR, one row per CDR3 protein. The table shows fewer than 200,000 distinct CDR3 sequences, with about three fifths occurring only once. The sample consisted of sorted CD4+, CD8+, or CD8+CD57+ T cells (not recorded which) from PBMCs. The receptors come from a human donor in good health.

This clonotype has at least ten counts. The J gene is TRBJ2-3, the V gene TRBV6-5; D remains unclear. V dropped 5 bases and J dropped 4 bases, with 10 bases sitting between them. This CDR3 contains 13 residues. The germline V gene has CDR1 MNHEY and CDR2 SVGAGI. CDR3 DNA: TGTGCCAGCAGTGTGGTAGTCTCAGATACGCAGTATTTT. It encodes CASSVVVSDTQYF.

This clonotype was detected only once. The rearrangement joins TRBV2 to TRBJ1-5; D call uncertain. CDR3 size: 15 residues. Germline V gene data show CDR1 as SNHLY and CDR2 as FYNNEI. The germline V and J ends were trimmed by 6 bases and 6 bases, with 18 bases remaining between them. CDR3 sequence reads: CASRQSNWQTQPQHF. CDR3 DNA: TGTGCCAGCAGGCAATCCAATTGGCAGACTCAGCCCCAGCATTTT.

On this clonotype itself: The junction differs from germline at one of its ends, possibly a read error. The CDR3 loop reads CASSLGARTLF. The CDR3 DNA sequence: TGTGCTAGCAGCTTAGGGGCTAGGACCCTCTTC. The chain combines TRBV7-7 with TRBJ1-2; the D gene is possibly TRBD1 (5 bases). The CDR3 totals 11 residues. Germline V gene data show CDR1 as SSHAT and CDR2 as FNYEAQ (reference sequence).

This clonotype was counted between two and nine times. This sequence joins TRBV24-1 and TRBJ2-1; D not resolved. Trimming took 0 bases from V and 6 from J, leaving 11 bases between them. This CDR3 region has 15 residues. CDR1 KGHDR and CDR2 SFDVKD come from the germline V gene. This CDR3 is CATSDLSGLGNEQFF. DNA for the CDR3: TGTGCCACCAGTGATTTGTCCGGGTTAGGCAATGAGCAGTTCTTC.

The gene calls are TRBV7-2 and TRBJ2-7; TRBD2 matches at 7 bases. V dropped 5 bases and J dropped 2; count of bases not matched to a gene: 6. CDR3 length: 14 amino acids. Germline loops: CDR1 SGHTA, CDR2 FQGNSA. The CDR3 nucleotides read TGTGCCAGCAGCACCTCCGGGACTACCTACGAGCAGTACTTC. As protein: CASSTSGTTYEQYF.

The chain combines TRBV7-2 with TRBJ1-3, with D maybe TRBD1 (6 bases). This CDR3 spans 16 amino acids. From germline, CDR1 is SGHTA and CDR2 FQGNSA. V lost 5 bases and J 0 bases, leaving 14 bases between the germline ends. The CDR3 nucleotides are TGTGCCAGCAGCAACCGGGACAAAGACTCTGGAAACACCATATATTTT. Translating gives CASSNRDKDSGNTIYF.

CDR3 nucleotide sequence: TGTGCCAGCAGTTTCGTGGGGACAGGGTCCCTCGAGCAGTACTTC. It yields the protein CASSFVGTGSLEQYF. The chain couples TRBV28 to TRBJ2-7; 9 nucleotides line up with TRBD1. V lost 3 bases and J lost 6; bases outside the gene matches: 9. This CDR3 region has 15 residues. CDR1 is MDHEN and CDR2 is SYDVKM in the germline V gene.

Many counts were recorded for this clonotype. V usage is TRBV7-9 and J usage is TRBJ2-1, with no clear D. Per germline, CDR1 SEHNR and CDR2 FQNEAQ (reference sequence). V was cut by 1 base and J by 6 bases, with 13 bases left in between. The CDR3 consists of 15 residues. The CDR3 sequence: CASSLVVGPLNEQFF. CDR3 nucleotides: TGTGCCAGCAGCTTAGTCGTAGGGCCACTCAATGAGCAGTTCTTC.

For this clonotype: A much larger clone lies one base from this, so it may be a read error. CDR3 in DNA: TGCGCCAGCAGCCTAGCGACTAGCGGGACAATCTACAATGAGCAGTTCTTC. Encoded protein: CASSLATSGTIYNEQFF. The chain carries TRBV4-1 and TRBJ2-1, with 11 bases aligning to TRBD2. Germline CDR1 MGHRA, CDR2 YSYEKL. V dropped 4 bases and J dropped 3; count of bases not matched to a gene: 8. The CDR3 extends over 17 amino acids.

This chain links TRBV7-3 with TRBJ2-2; D possibly corresponds to TRBD1 (6 bases). Between the trimmed V and J ends, which lost 3 bases and 7 bases, there was a span of 18 bases. Germline V lookup: CDR1 SGHTA, CDR2 FQGTGA. This CDR3 comprises 16 residues. The CDR3 DNA sequence: TGTGCCAGCAGCTTTACCTCCGGGACAATGGGCGGGGAGCTGTTTTTT. It codes for CASSFTSGTMGGELFF.

The chain couples TRBV25-1 to TRBJ2-1; the D call may be TRBD1 or TRBD2 (5 bases each). CDR1 and CDR2 (germline): MGHDK, SYGVNS. The CDR3 loop spans 15 amino acids. Trimming cost V 0 bases and J 4 bases, with 10 bases left between them. CDR3 protein: CASSEYRDGYNEQFF. In DNA form, the CDR3 reads TGTGCCAGCAGTGAATACCGGGACGGGTACAATGAGCAGTTCTTC. Together with reference TRBV25-1 and TRBJ2-1, the CDR3 gives the full variable domain: EADIYQTPRYLVIGTGKKITLECSQTMGHDKMYWYQQDPGMELHLIHYSYGVNSTEKGDLSSESTVSRIRTEHFPLTLESARPSHTSQYLCASSEYRDGYNEQFFGPGTRLTVL.

In nucleotides, the CDR3 is TGCAGTGCCCAACCTCTAGCGGGGAAATACAATGAGCAGTTCTTC. The encoded protein is CSAQPLAGKYNEQFF. The chain uses TRBV20-1 and TRBJ2-1, with TRBD2 matching over 9 bases. The V segment lost 6 bases and the J segment 4 bases; nucleotides outside the gene matches: 10. Germline V CDR1 and CDR2: DFQATT, SNEGSKA (reference sequence). This CDR3 contains 15 residues.

The chain is built from TRBV7-9 and TRBJ1-2, with D tentatively TRBD1 (6 bases). Trimming removed 2 bases at V and 13 bases at J, with 11 bases between. This CDR3 is built from 11 residues. Germline CDR1 reads SEHNR; CDR2 reads FQNEAQ (reference sequence). Here the CDR3 reads CASSLSRDITF. CDR3 nucleotide sequence: TGTGCCAGCAGCTTATCCCGGGACATCACCTTC.

The rearrangement uses TRBV24-1 and TRBJ2-7; TRBD2 is a possible D gene (5 bases). The germline V and J ends were trimmed by 6 bases and 5 bases, with 10 bases remaining between them. The CDR3 is made up of 12 amino acids. Germline V gives CDR1 KGHDR, CDR2 SFDVKD. Here the CDR3 DNA reads TGTGCCACCAGTCTAGGAGGTCACGAGCAGTACTTC. The encoded protein is CATSLGGHEQYF.

This rearrangement joins TRBV7-9 to TRBJ2-2; D is possibly TRBD1 (5 bases). V lost 8 bases, J lost 6 bases, and 16 bases lay in between. Germline V gene lookup returns CDR1 SEHNR and CDR2 FQNEAQ (reference sequence). This CDR3 comprises 14 residues. The CDR3 bases are TGTGCCAGCGGAACAGGCCAGATTCCCGGGGAGCTGTTTTTT. It codes for CASGTGQIPGELFF.

This clonotype was counted a single time. This rearrangement joins TRBV20-1 to TRBJ1-4, with 9 bases fitting TRBD1. The V and J ends lost 3 bases and 2 bases, in that order; junction bases with no gene match: 19. The germline gives CDR1 DFQATT, CDR2 SNEGSKA (reference sequence). The CDR3 loop spans 20 amino acids. For the CDR3, the DNA is TGCAGTGCTAGGGCCCCCCCCGCGGACAGGGGCCCCGGTACTAATGAAAAACTGTTTTTT. This sequence encodes CSARAPPADRGPGTNEKLFF.

The rearrangement joins TRBV10-3 to TRBJ2-5; D not certain. CDR3 length equals 11 residues. Germline assignment: CDR1 ENHRY and CDR2 SYGVKD. Trimming removed 4 bases from V and 5 bases from J, with 5 bases in between. The CDR3 DNA is TGTGCCATCAGTGGGCCTGAGACCCAGTACTTC. This sequence encodes CAISGPETQYF.

The chain has TRBV7-8 and TRBJ1-2, with D uncertain. CDR1 and CDR2 from the germline V gene are SGHVS and FQNEAQ. V was trimmed by 4 bases and J by 0 bases, leaving 9 bases between them. The CDR3 is made up of 14 amino acids. CDR3 protein: CASSSAPSNYGYTF. The DNA for the CDR3 is TGTGCCAGCAGCTCCGCCCCCTCTAACTATGGCTACACCTTC. The entire variable domain, with the rest obtained from reference TRBV7-8 and TRBJ1-2, is as follows: GAGVSQSPRYKVAKRGQDVALRCDPISGHVSLFWYQQALGQGPEFLTYFQNEAQLDKSGLPSDRFFAERPEGSVSTLKIQRTQQEDSAVYLCASSSAPSNYGYTFGSGTRLTVV.

The rearrangement links TRBV14 to TRBJ2-1; 12 bases agree with TRBD2. V was pared by 3 bases and J by 3 bases, with 3 bases of the junction left unmatched. CDR1 and CDR2 from the germline V gene are SGHDN and FVKESK. The CDR3 has 16 amino acids. The CDR3 nucleotides read TGTGCCAGCAGCCACAGACTAGCGGGGGACTACAATGAGCAGTTCTTC. Translating it yields CASSHRLAGDYNEQFF.

V gene TRBV3-1 combines with J gene TRBJ1-1, with no clear D. The CDR3 loop spans 14 amino acids. The V end was cut by 0 bases, the J end by 1 base, with 6 bases between. Germline V lookup: CDR1 LGHDT, CDR2 YNNKEL (reference sequence). CDR3 in DNA: TGTGCCAGCAGCCAAGAGCAGGCGAACACTGAAGCTTTCTTT. Protein sequence: CASSQEQANTEAFF.

The chain recombines TRBV7-9 with TRBJ1-5; D is perhaps TRBD1 (5 bases). The CDR3 is made up of 14 amino acids. The V end was cut by 5 bases, the J end by 2 bases, with 10 bases between. Germline V gene lookup returns CDR1 SEHNR and CDR2 FQNEAQ (reference sequence). The CDR3 reads CASSGTVGNQPQHF. The CDR3 DNA is TGTGCCAGCAGCGGGACCGTCGGCAATCAGCCCCAGCATTTT.

This clonotype was seen ten or more times. The chain employs TRBV20-1 and TRBJ2-1; 8 nucleotides agree with TRBD2. This CDR3 comprises 14 residues. In germline, CDR1 is DFQATT, CDR2 SNEGSKA (reference sequence). V was pared by 1 base and J by 4 bases, with 3 bases of the junction left unmatched. As DNA, the CDR3 is TGCAGTGCTAGAGTAGCGGGATATTACAATGAGCAGTTCTTC. Its translation is CSARVAGYYNEQFF.

This clonotype showed up many times. The chain uses TRBV7-6 and TRBJ2-5; 7 nucleotides line up with TRBD1. This CDR3 is 16 amino acids long. V lost 4 bases, J lost 1 base, and 9 bases stayed unmatched. The V gene's germline CDR1 is SGHVS and CDR2 FNYEAQ. The CDR3 DNA is TGTGCCAGCAGCTACTCCCACCGGGACAGCCAAGAGACCCAGTACTTC. It specifies CASSYSHRDSQETQYF.

This chain links TRBV7-8 with TRBJ1-6; perhaps TRBD1 as D (5 bases). Trimming pared 6 bases from V and 8 bases from J, leaving 11 bases between. Germline lookup yields CDR1 SGHVS and CDR2 FQNEAQ. The CDR3 runs 13 residues. CDR3 sequence reads: CASSYMGHSPLHF. The CDR3 nucleotides are TGTGCCAGCAGTTACATGGGACATTCACCCCTCCACTTT.

This clonotype was seen many times. The chain carries TRBV27 and TRBJ1-6; D is uncertain. The V end lost 3 bases, the J end lost 5 bases, and 11 bases lay between the germline ends. The CDR3 length is 15 residues. Germline V gives CDR1 MNHEY, CDR2 SMNVEV (reference sequence). DNA of the CDR3: TGTGCCAGCAGTTTCGGGCAGGTGGATAATTCACCCCTCCACTTT. Its translation is CASSFGQVDNSPLHF.

The chain employs TRBV15 and TRBJ2-3; 9 bases are shared with TRBD1. In germline, CDR1 is LNHNV, CDR2 YYDKDF (reference sequence). This CDR3 has 17 residues. V dropped 3 bases and J dropped 1; count of bases not matched to a gene: 8. This CDR3 reads CATSRLRTGVGTDTQYF. The CDR3 region has the DNA TGTGCCACCAGCAGGTTAAGGACAGGGGTAGGCACAGATACGCAGTATTTT.

The chain joins TRBV12-3 or TRBV12-4 to TRBJ1-2; perhaps TRBD1 as D (6 bases). Trimming stripped 4 bases from V and 2 bases from J, with 14 bases between. This CDR3 contains 15 residues. DNA of the CDR3: TGTGCCAGCAGTTCCCGGCAGGGGCCCAACTATGGCTACACCTTC. Translated, it gives CASSSRQGPNYGYTF.

The table lists this clonotype with many counts. This chain joins TRBV13 and TRBJ2-1; D remains ambiguous. Looked up from germline, CDR1 is PRHDT and CDR2 is FYEKMQ (reference sequence). V was pared by 2 bases and J by 2 bases, with 10 bases between. This CDR3 region has 15 residues. The CDR3 sequence is CASSLPPAPYNEQFF. For the CDR3, the DNA is TGTGCCAGCAGCTTACCGCCTGCACCCTACAATGAGCAGTTCTTC.

This clonotype was counted at least ten times. The CDR3, as DNA: TGTGCCAGCAGCGTTCAGGGTGGCGGCTTCTCCTACAATGAGCAGTTCTTC. Amino acids: CASSVQGGGFSYNEQFF. The chain uses TRBV9 and TRBJ2-1; maybe TRBD1 (5 bases). Trimming removed 2 bases from V and 0 bases from J, with 15 bases in between. Germline lookup yields CDR1 SGDLS and CDR2 YYNGEE. CDR3 size: 17 residues.

The rearrangement joins TRBV2 to TRBJ1-4; no clear D. V lost 4 bases to trimming and J lost 2 bases, with 5 bases between them. The CDR3 runs to 13 residues. Germline lookup yields CDR1 SNHLY and CDR2 FYNNEI. The CDR3, as DNA: TGTGCCAGCAGTGTATGGACTAATGAAAAACTGTTTTTT. This gives the protein CASSVWTNEKLFF.